The clone carrying this T cell receptor beta chain was counted a single time. Its antigen is unknown. This entry is derived from a study of OX40 agonist ivuxolimab in advanced cancers. Study-wide context: Age averaged around 60 years (range roughly 23 to 79), and around 87% were male. Study-wide points: Compared with CD4+, CD8+ T cells on average had more expanded clones.

Profiled with immunoSEQ multiplex PCR; TCRdb holds only in-frame clones, not every one. There are about 88,000 clones in the sample; just under 90% occur only once, and about 1.5% lies in the top ten. V dropped 5 bases and J dropped 5 bases, with 12 bases sitting between them. The CDR3 loop spans 13 amino acids. Looked up from germline, CDR1 is SGHTA and CDR2 is FQGTGA. The chain combines TRBV7-3 with TRBJ2-5; D is unclear. The sample was CD4+ or CD8+ T cells sorted from blood, taken in a trial of the OX40 agonist ivuxolimab. The clonotype was recovered from an adult with an advanced solid tumor such as melanoma, head and neck, liver or kidney cancer. CDR3 sequence (DNA): TGTGCCAGCAGCCCCATCGGCAGTGAGACCCAGTACTTC. Translating gives CASSPIGSETQYF.